Listed below are T cell receptor beta chains from one sample, sequenced in a study of T cell repertoires in cytomegalovirus infection. TCRdb reprocessed the reads with MiXCR, giving one entry per CDR3 protein. The sample yields 65,000 to 90,000 distinct CDR3 sequences, 3% to 4.5% seen once. Material for sequencing was PBMCs. The receptor set was obtained from a human donor in good health (CMV status not recorded). Some clones in this sample may be carry-over from other donors' samples. CDR3s include the opening cysteine and the closing phenylalanine or tryptophan. A D gene is named only where the DNA matches it firmly. The size entry gives once, few or many counts, or a class when the clone is expanded.

v_gene,abundance,d_gene,j_gene,CDR3aa,CDR3nt
TRBV7-2,many,-,TRBJ1-5,CASSQRRTGNQPQHF,TGTGCCAGCAGCCAAAGACGGACAGGCAATCAGCCCCAGCATTTT
TRBV7-3,many,-,TRBJ2-3,CASSPEGGYDTQYF,TGTGCCAGCAGTCCCGAGGGGGGTTACGATACGCAGTATTTT
TRBV7-2,many,TRBD2,TRBJ2-5,CASSLARASGSQETQYF,TGTGCCAGCAGCTTAGCTCGGGCTAGCGGGTCCCAAGAGACCCAGTACTTC
TRBV10-3,many,-,TRBJ1-1,CAIAQDPNTEAFF,TGTGCCATCGCCCAGGATCCGAACACTGAAGCTTTCTTT
TRBV7-2,medium-sized,TRBD1,TRBJ1-2,CASSQKRTGTMGYTF,TGTGCCAGCAGCCAGAAGAGGACAGGGACTATGGGCTACACCTTC
TRBV7-2,many,-,TRBJ1-6,CASSLAGVDNSPLHF,TGTGCCAGCAGCCTGGCTGGGGTAGATAATTCACCCCTCCACTTT
TRBV6-5,many,TRBD1,TRBJ1-2,CASSLTQTGDYTF,TGTGCCAGCAGCCTCACCCAGACAGGGGACTACACCTTC
TRBV7-9,many,-,TRBJ1-1,CASSSGDRRQEAFF,TGTGCCAGCAGCTCAGGGGACCGCCGCCAAGAAGCTTTCTTT
TRBV6-5,many,-,TRBJ1-5,CASSYKNGNQPQHF,TGTGCCAGCAGTTACAAAAATGGCAATCAGCCCCAGCATTTT
TRBV7-9,many,-,TRBJ1-2,CASIDTGRENYGYTF,TGTGCCAGCATCGATACCGGGAGGGAAAACTATGGCTACACCTTC
TRBV6-6,many,TRBD2,TRBJ2-3,CASSYSTRDGWRGAVDTQYF,TGTGCCAGCAGTTACTCGACGAGAGATGGGTGGCGGGGGGCGGTAGATACGCAGTATTTT
TRBV11-2,many,-,TRBJ2-7,CASSRTVYEQYF,TGTGCCAGCAGCCGGACGGTCTACGAGCAGTACTTC
TRBV4-3,few,-,TRBJ1-6,CASSQDGVAGSNSPLHF,TGCGCCAGCAGCCAAGATGGAGTCGCAGGGAGTAATTCACCCCTCCACTTT
TRBV4-3,many,-,TRBJ1-1,CASSQVLGRTNTEAFF,TGCGCCAGCAGCCAGGTACTGGGACGGACGAACACTGAAGCTTTCTTT
TRBV6-5,many,-,TRBJ2-7,CASSVGRFNYEQYF,TGCGCCAGCAGTGTCGGACGGTTTAACTACGAGCAGTACTTC
TRBV6-2/TRBV6-3,many,-,TRBJ1-1,CARVGVGSTEAFF,TGTGCCAGAGTAGGTGTTGGGAGCACTGAAGCTTTCTTT
TRBV7-2,many,-,TRBJ1-5,CASSSYMRDDRNQPQHF,TGTGCCAGCAGCTCTTATATGCGCGACGACAGAAATCAGCCCCAGCATTTT
TRBV28,once,-,TRBJ1-5,CASSFRGDQHQHF,TGTGCCAGCAGTTTTAGGGGAGATCAGCACCAGCATTTT
TRBV7-9,many,-,TRBJ1-5,CASSLDGDDQPQHF,TGTGCCAGCAGCTTAGACGGGGACGATCAGCCCCAGCATTTT
TRBV11-2,many,-,TRBJ1-1,CASSSPRSDEAFF,TGTGCCAGCAGCTCCCCGAGATCAGACGAAGCTTTCTTT
TRBV28,many,-,TRBJ2-5,CASSLPGKTQYF,TGTGCCAGCAGTTTACCTGGGAAAACCCAGTACTTC
TRBV28,many,-,TRBJ1-1,CASRSFGTGEAFF,TGTGCCAGCAGGTCATTCGGGACGGGGGAAGCTTTCTTT
TRBV15,many,TRBD1,TRBJ1-5,CATSGDRGGQPQHF,TGTGCCACCAGCGGAGACAGGGGCGGTCAGCCCCAGCATTTT
TRBV9,many,-,TRBJ1-2,CASSVGGGDGYTF,TGTGCCAGCAGCGTAGGTGGTGGCGATGGCTACACCTTC
TRBV27,many,TRBD2,TRBJ2-3,CASSSGLAGDGTDTQYF,TGTGCCAGCAGTTCGGGACTAGCGGGGGATGGCACAGATACGCAGTATTTT
TRBV20-1,many,-,TRBJ1-1,CSASPGTPNTEAFF,TGCAGTGCTAGTCCTGGGACACCGAACACTGAAGCTTTCTTT
TRBV6-2/TRBV6-3,many,TRBD1,TRBJ2-3,CASSYSREGAEDTQYF,TGTGCCAGCAGTTACTCCCGAGAGGGGGCGGAAGATACGCAGTATTTT
TRBV14,many,-,TRBJ1-1,CASSFAPGRSSNTEAFF,TGTGCCAGCAGCTTCGCTCCGGGCCGCTCGTCCAACACTGAAGCTTTCTTT
TRBV7-8,many,-,TRBJ2-7,CASSHISGEQYF,TGTGCCAGCAGCCACATTAGTGGCGAGCAGTACTTC
TRBV6-2/TRBV6-3,many,-,TRBJ1-2,CASSYFQESYGYTF,TGTGCCAGCAGTTACTTCCAGGAGTCCTATGGCTACACCTTC
TRBV6-1,many,-,TRBJ1-2,CASSEVDYGYTF,TGTGCCAGCAGTGAAGTGGACTATGGCTACACCTTC
TRBV7-3,many,-,TRBJ2-5,CASSPAAGPLEETQYF,TGTGCCAGCAGCCCTGCAGCGGGCCCCTTAGAGGAGACCCAGTACTTC
TRBV10-2,many,TRBD2,TRBJ2-5,CATNPGLAGVTQYF,TGCGCCACCAACCCCGGTCTAGCGGGGGTGACCCAGTACTTC
TRBV7-2,medium-sized,-,TRBJ1-1,CASSARGTDNTEAFF,TGTGCCAGCAGCGCTCGCGGGACGGACAACACTGAAGCTTTCTTT
TRBV6-2/TRBV6-3,many,-,TRBJ2-3,CASSYGIDFADTQYF,TGTGCCAGCAGTTACGGGATAGACTTTGCAGATACGCAGTATTTT
TRBV6-6,many,-,TRBJ2-3,CASSYTSTDTQYF,TGTGCCAGCAGTTACACGAGCACAGATACGCAGTATTTT
TRBV4-3,many,TRBD2,TRBJ2-1,CASSRGLGSYNEQFF,TGCGCCAGCAGCCGAGGACTAGGTTCATACAATGAGCAGTTCTTC
TRBV7-8,many,-,TRBJ1-2,CASSSSREDGYTF,TGTGCCAGCAGCTCGAGCAGGGAGGATGGCTACACCTTC
TRBV30,many,-,TRBJ2-3,CAWSKDGTDTQYF,TGTGCCTGGAGTAAGGACGGCACAGATACGCAGTATTTT
TRBV30,many,TRBD1,TRBJ1-6,CAWVRGQGNSPLHF,TGTGCCTGGGTGCGAGGACAGGGGAATTCACCCCTCCACTTT
TRBV27,few,TRBD1,TRBJ2-5,CASSLWTGNQETQYF,TGTGCCAGCAGTTTGTGGACAGGGAACCAAGAGACCCAGTACTTC
TRBV7-9,many,-,TRBJ2-2,CATRGDMAGSVLDTGELFF,TGTGCCACCAGGGGGGATATGGCCGGAAGCGTGTTGGACACCGGGGAGCTGTTTTTT
TRBV2,many,TRBD1,TRBJ2-7,CASSETGLEQYF,TGTGCCAGCAGCGAGACAGGGCTCGAGCAGTACTTC
TRBV20-1,many,-,TRBJ1-2,CSVTGQIYGYTF,TGCAGTGTCACCGGACAGATTTATGGCTACACCTTC
TRBV19,many,-,TRBJ2-1,CASWGGSNEQFF,TGTGCCAGTTGGGGGGGCTCAAATGAGCAGTTCTTC
TRBV7-2,many,-,TRBJ1-1,CASSLQGGAGTEAFF,TGTGCCAGCAGCCTACAGGGAGGGGCAGGGACTGAAGCTTTCTTT
TRBV4-3,many,TRBD1,TRBJ1-5,CASSHDLGQGDQPQHF,TGCGCCAGCAGCCACGACCTGGGACAGGGCGATCAGCCCCAGCATTTT
TRBV10-3,many,TRBD1,TRBJ1-1,CAISADRGLMNTEAFF,TGTGCCATCAGTGCAGACAGGGGGCTCATGAACACTGAAGCTTTCTTT
TRBV7-2,many,-,TRBJ1-5,CASSSGALPHF,TGTGCCAGCAGCTCGGGGGCTCTCCCGCATTTT
TRBV7-3,many,TRBD1,TRBJ2-2,CASSFGGQGSPGELFF,TGTGCCAGCAGCTTTGGGGGACAGGGATCCCCCGGGGAGCTGTTTTTT
TRBV27,many,-,TRBJ1-5,CASSPRAFDQPQHF,TGTGCCAGCAGCCCTCGGGCCTTCGATCAGCCCCAGCATTTT
TRBV7-9,many,TRBD2,TRBJ2-5,CASSLGLAGGLTQYF,TGTGCCAGCAGCTTAGGACTAGCGGGGGGGCTGACCCAGTACTTC
TRBV7-2,many,-,TRBJ1-6,CASSSTLGIGAWGSPLHF,TGTGCCAGCAGCTCAACCCTGGGGATAGGGGCGTGGGGTTCACCCCTCCACTTT